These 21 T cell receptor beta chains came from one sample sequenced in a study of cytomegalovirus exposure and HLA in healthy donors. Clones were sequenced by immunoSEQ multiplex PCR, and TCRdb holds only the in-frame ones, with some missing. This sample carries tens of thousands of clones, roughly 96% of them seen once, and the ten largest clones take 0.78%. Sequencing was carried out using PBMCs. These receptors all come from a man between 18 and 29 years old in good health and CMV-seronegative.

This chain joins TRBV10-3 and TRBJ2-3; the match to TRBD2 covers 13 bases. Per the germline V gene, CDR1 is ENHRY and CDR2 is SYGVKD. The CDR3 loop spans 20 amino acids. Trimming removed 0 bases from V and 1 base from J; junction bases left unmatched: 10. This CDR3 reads CAISESSVLGTSGGTDTQYF. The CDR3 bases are TGTGCCATCAGTGAGTCCTCGGTTCTAGGGACTAGCGGGGGCACAGATACGCAGTATTTT.

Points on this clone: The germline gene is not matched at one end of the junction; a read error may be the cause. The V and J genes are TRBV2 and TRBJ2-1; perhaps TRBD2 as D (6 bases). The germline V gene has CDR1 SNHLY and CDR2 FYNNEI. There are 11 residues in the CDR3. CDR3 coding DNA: TGTGCCAGCCTGCGGGAAGGTGAGCCGTTCTTC. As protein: CASLREGEPFF.

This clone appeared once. The CDR3 protein is CASSLQRDTDTQYF. The CDR3 DNA reads TGTGCCAGCAGCTTACAGCGCGACACAGATACGCAGTATTTT. This chain joins TRBV7-9 and TRBJ2-3; D is uncertain. Trimming removed 2 bases from V and 2 bases from J, with 8 bases in between. The CDR3 runs to 14 residues. From germline, CDR1 is SEHNR and CDR2 FQNEAQ (reference sequence).

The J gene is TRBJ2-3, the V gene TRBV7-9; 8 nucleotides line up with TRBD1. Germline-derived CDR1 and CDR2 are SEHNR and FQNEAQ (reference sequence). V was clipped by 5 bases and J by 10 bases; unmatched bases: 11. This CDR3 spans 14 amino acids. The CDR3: CASSPPTGALPQYF. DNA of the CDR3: TGTGCCAGCAGCCCGCCGACAGGGGCCCTACCGCAGTATTTT.

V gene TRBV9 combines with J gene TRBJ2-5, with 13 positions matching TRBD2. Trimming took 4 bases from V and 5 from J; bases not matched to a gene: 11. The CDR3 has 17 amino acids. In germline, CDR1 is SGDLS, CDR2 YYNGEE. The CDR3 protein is CASSPLLGLAGLETQYF. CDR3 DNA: TGTGCCAGCAGCCCCCTCCTGGGACTAGCGGGATTGGAGACCCAGTACTTC.

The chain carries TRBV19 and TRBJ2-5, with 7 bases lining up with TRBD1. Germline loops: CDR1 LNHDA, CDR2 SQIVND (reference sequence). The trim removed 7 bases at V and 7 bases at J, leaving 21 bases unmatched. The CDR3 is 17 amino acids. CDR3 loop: CASNMGPTGDLGLTQYF. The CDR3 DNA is TGTGCCAGTAATATGGGCCCAACAGGGGATTTGGGGTTGACCCAGTACTTC.

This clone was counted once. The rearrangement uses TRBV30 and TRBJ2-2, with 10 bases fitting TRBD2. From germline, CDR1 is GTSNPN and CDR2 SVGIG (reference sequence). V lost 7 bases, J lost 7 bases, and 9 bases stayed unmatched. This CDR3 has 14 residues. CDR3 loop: CALPGLASSGELFF. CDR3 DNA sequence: TGTGCCTTACCGGGACTAGCGTCAAGCGGGGAGCTGTTTTTT.

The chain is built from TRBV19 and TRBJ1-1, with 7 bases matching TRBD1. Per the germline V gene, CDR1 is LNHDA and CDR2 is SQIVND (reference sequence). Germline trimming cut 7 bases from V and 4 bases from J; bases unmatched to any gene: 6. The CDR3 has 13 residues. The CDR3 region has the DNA TGTGCCAGTAAAAACAGGGGAGGCACTGAAGCTTTCTTT. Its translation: CASKNRGGTEAFF.

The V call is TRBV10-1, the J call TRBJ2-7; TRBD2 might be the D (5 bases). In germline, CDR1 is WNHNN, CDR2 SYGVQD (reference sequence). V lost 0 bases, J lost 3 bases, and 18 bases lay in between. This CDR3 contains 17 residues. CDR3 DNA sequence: TGCGCCAGCAGTGAGTCGAGATCGAGGGCTGATTTCTACGAGCAGTACTTC. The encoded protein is CASSESRSRADFYEQYF.

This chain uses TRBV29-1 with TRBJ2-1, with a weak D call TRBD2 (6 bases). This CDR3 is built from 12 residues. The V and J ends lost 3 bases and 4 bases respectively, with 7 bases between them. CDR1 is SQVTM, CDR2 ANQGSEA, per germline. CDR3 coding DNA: TGCAGCGTTGACGGGGGTTACAATGAGCAGTTCTTC. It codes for CSVDGGYNEQFF.

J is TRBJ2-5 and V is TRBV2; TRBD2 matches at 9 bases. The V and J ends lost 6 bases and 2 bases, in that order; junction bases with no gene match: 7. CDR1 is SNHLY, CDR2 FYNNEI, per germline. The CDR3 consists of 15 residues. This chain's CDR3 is CASSAVAGVQETQYF. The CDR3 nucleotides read TGTGCCAGCAGCGCCGTAGCGGGAGTGCAAGAGACCCAGTACTTC.

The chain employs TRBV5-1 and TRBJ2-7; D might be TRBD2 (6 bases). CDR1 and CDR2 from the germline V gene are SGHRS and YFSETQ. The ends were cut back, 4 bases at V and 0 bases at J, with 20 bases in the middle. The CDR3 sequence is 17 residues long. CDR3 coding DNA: TGCGCCAGCAGCCAACCTTCGTTACAGGACTACTCCTACGAGCAGTACTTC. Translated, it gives CASSQPSLQDYSYEQYF.

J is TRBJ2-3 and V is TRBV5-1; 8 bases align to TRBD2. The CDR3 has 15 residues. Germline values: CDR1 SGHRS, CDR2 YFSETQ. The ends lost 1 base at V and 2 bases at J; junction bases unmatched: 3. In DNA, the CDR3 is TGCGCCAGCAGCTTGAACGGGAGGGACACAGATACGCAGTATTTT. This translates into CASSLNGRDTDTQYF. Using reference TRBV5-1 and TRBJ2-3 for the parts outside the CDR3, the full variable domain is KAGVTQTPRYLIKTRGQQVTLSCSPISGHRSVSWYQQTPGQGLQFLFEYFSETQRNKGNFPGRFSGRQFSNSRSEMNVSTLELGDSALYLCASSLNGRDTDTQYFGPGTRLTVL.

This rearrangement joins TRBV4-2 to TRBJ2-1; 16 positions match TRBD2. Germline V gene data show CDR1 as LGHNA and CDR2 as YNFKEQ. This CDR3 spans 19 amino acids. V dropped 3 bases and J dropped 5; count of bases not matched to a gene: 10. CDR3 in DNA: TGTGCCAGCAGCCACCTCTCGGGACTAGCGGGAGGGCCGGACAATGAGCAGTTCTTC. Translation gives CASSHLSGLAGGPDNEQFF.

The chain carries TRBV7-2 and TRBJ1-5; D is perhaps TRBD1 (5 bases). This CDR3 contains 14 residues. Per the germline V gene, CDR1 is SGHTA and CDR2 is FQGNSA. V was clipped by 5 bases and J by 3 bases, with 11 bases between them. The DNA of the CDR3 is TGTGCCAGCAGCCAACCAGGGTACAATCAGCCCCAGCATTTT. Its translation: CASSQPGYNQPQHF. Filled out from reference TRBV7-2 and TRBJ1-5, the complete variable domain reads GAGVSQSPSNKVTEKGKDVELRCDPISGHTALYWYRQSLGQGLEFLIYFQGNSAPDKSGLPSDRFSAERTGGSVSTLTIQRTQQEDSAVYLCASSQPGYNQPQHFGDGTRLSIL.

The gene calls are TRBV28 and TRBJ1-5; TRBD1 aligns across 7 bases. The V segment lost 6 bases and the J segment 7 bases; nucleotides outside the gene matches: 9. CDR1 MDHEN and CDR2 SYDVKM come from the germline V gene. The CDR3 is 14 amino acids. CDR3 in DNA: TGTGCCAGCAGGGGCACAGGGGATGGACAGCCCCAGCATTTT. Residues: CASRGTGDGQPQHF.

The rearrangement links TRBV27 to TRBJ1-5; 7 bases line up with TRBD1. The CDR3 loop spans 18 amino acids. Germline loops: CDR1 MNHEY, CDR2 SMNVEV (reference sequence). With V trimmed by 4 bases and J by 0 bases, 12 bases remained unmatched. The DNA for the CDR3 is TGTGCCAGCAGTTCCCTGTCTTTAACAGGGGATAGCAATCAGCCCCAGCATTTT. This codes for CASSSLSLTGDSNQPQHF.

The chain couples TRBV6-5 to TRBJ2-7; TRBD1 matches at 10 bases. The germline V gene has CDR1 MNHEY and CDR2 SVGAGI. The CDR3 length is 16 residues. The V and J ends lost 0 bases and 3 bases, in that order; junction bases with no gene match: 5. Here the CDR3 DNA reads TGTGCCAGCAGTTACTCTAGACAGGGGGCCTTCTACGAGCAGTACGTC. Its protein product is CASSYSRQGAFYEQYV.

The CDR3 is CASSPERPRGTDTQYF. CDR3 DNA sequence: TGTGCCAGCAGTCCCGAGAGGCCGAGAGGCACAGATACGCAGTATTTT. This chain uses TRBV6-9 with TRBJ2-3; D is uncertain. Trimming took 5 bases from V and 1 from J, leaving 16 bases between them. The CDR3 totals 16 residues. Per the germline V gene, CDR1 is MNHGY and CDR2 is SVAAGI.

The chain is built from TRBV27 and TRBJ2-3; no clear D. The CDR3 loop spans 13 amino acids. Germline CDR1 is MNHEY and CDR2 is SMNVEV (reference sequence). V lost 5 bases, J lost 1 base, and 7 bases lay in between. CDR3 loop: CASSPVGTDTQYF. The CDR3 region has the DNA TGTGCCAGCAGTCCCGTCGGCACAGATACGCAGTATTTT.

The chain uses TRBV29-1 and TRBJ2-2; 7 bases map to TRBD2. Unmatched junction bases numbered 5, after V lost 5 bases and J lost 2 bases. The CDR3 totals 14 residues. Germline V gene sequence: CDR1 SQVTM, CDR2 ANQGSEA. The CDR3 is CSVSSGLNTGELFF. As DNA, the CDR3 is TGCAGCGTTTCTAGCGGACTAAACACCGGGGAGCTGTTTTTT.